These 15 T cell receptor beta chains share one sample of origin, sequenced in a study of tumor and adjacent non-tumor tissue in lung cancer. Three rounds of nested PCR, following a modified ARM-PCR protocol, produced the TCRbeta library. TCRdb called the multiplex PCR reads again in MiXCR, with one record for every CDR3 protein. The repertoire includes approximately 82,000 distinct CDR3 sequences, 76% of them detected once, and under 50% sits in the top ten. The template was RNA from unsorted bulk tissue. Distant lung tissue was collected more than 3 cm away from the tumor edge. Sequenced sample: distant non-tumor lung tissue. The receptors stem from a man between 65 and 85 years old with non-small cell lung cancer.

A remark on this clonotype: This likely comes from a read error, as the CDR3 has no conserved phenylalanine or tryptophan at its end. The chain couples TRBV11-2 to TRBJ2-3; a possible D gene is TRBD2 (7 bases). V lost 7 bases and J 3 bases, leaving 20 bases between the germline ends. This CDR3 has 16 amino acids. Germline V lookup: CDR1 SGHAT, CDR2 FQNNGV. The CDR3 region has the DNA TGTGCCAGCAACTTCGGGGGGCTAGCACTAACAGATACGCAGTATCTT. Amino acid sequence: CASNFGGLALTDTQYL.

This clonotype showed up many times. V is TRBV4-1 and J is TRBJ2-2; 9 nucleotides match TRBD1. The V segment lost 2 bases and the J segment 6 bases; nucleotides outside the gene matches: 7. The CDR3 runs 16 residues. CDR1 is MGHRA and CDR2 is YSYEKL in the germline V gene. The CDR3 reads CASSQKGQGIPGELFF. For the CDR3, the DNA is TGCGCCAGCAGCCAAAAAGGACAGGGGATCCCCGGGGAGCTGTTTTTT.

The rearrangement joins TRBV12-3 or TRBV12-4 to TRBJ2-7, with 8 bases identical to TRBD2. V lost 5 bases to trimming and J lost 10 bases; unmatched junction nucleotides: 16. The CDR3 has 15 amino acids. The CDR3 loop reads CASSRWGSGGLEQYF. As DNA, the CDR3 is TGTGCCAGCAGTCGTTGGGGCAGCGGGGGTCTCGAACAGTACTTC.

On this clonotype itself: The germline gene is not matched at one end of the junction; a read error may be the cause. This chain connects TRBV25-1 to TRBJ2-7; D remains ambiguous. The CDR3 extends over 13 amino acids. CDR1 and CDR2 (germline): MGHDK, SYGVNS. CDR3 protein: CASNESPPWEQYF. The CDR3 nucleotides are TGTGCCAGCAATGAATCCCCCCCATGGGAGCAGTACTTC.

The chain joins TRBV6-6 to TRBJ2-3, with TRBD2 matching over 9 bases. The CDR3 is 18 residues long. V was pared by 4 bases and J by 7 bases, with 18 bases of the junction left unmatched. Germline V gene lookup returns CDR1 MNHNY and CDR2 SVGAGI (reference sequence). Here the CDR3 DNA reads TGTGCCAGCAGTTTCGACTACCATGTAGCGGGAGCGACAAATACGCAGTATTTT. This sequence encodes CASSFDYHVAGATNTQYF.

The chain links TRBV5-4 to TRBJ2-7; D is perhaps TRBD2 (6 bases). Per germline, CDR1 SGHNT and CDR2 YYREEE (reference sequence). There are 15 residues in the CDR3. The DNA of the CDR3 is TGTACCGGAACGACATACGGGACTGTAACCTACGAGCAGTACTTC. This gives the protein CTGTTYGTVTYEQYF. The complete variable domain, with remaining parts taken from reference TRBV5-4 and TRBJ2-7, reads ETGVTQSPTHLIKTRGQQVTLRCSSQSGHNTVSWYQQALGQGPQFIFQYYREEENGRGNFPPRFSGLQFPNYSSELNVNALELDDSALYLCTGTTYGTVTYEQYFGPGTRLTVT.

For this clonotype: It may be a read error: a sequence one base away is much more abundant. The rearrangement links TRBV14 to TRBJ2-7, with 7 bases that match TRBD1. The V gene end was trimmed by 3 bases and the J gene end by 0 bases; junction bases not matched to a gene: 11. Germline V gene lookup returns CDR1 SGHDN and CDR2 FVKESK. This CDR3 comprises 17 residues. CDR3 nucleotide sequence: TGTGCCAGCAGCCACCACCGGGGACAGAGCCCCTCCTACGAGCAGTACTTC. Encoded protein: CASSHHRGQSPSYEQYF.

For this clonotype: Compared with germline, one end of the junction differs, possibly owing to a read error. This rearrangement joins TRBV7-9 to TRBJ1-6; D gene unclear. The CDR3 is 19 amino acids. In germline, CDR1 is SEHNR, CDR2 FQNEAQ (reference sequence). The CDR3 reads CASSLDLLYGLSRNSPLHF. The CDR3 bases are TGTGCCAGTAGCTTAGATCTTCTTTACGGACTCTCGAGGAATTCACCCCTCCACTTT.

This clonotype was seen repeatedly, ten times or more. CDR3 in DNA: TGTGCCAGCAGCCGCGTCTCTCTTCAGGGGGCGAATTCCGGGGAGCTGTTTTTT. Its translation: CASSRVSLQGANSGELFF. This sequence joins TRBV6-5 and TRBJ2-2; 8 bases agree with TRBD1. CDR1 is MNHEY and CDR2 is SVGAGI in the germline V gene. The CDR3 is 18 amino acids. J was trimmed by 6 bases and V by 6 bases; bases with no gene match: 18.

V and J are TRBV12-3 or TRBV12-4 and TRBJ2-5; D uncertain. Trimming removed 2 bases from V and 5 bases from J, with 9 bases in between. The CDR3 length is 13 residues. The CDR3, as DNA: TGTGCCAGCAGTTTATCCCCCCAGGAGACCCAGTACTTC. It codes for CASSLSPQETQYF.

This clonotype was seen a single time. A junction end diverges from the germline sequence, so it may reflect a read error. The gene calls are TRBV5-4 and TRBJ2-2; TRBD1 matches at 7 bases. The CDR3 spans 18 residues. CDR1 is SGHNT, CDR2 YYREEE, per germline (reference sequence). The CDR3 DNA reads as TGTGCCAGGAGCCCGCCGGGACAGAGTTTGATGAACATCGGGGAGCTGTTTTTT. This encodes CARSPPGQSLMNIGELFF.

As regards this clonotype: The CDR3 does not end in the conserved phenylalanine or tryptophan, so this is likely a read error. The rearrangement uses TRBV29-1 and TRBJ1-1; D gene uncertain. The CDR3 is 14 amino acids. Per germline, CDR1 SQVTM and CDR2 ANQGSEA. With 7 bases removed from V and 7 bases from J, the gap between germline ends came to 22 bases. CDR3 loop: CSGKRGTAASEAFV. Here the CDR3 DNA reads TGCAGCGGCAAAAGAGGCACAGCAGCGAGTGAAGCTTTCGTT.

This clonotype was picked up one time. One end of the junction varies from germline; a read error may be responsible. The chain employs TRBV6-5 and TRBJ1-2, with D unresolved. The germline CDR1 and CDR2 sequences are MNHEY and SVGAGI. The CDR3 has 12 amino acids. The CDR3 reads CTSSSTRGGYTF. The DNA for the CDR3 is TGTACCAGCAGTTCCACACGAGGAGGTTACACCTTC.

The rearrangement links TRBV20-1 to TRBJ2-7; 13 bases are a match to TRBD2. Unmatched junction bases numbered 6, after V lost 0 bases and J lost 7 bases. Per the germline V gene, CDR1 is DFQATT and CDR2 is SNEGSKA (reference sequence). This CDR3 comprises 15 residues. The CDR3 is CSARETSGRAGEQYF. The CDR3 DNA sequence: TGCAGTGCTAGAGAAACTAGCGGGAGGGCCGGGGAGCAGTACTTC.

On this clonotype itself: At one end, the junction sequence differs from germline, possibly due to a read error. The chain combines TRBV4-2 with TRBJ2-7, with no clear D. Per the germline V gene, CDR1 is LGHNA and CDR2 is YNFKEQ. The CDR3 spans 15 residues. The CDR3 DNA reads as TGTGCCATCAGCCTTGGCGCAGGTAGCTTCTACGAGCAGTACTTC. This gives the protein CAISLGAGSFYEQYF.